This TCR beta chain was sequenced in a study of Ad26.COV2.S vaccination and SARS-CoV-2 variants. Treatment: around 19 received Ad26.COV2.S at low or high dose, single or two shots; about 5 received placebo; per-sample allocation not given. Each sample was drawn 63 days after the first injection (of vaccine or placebo). Assay: immunoSEQ multiplex PCR; the TCRdb copy retains only in-frame clones and omits some. The repertoire has hundreds of thousands of clones, about 90% of them found once; the top ten carry approximately 1.6%. The CDR3 is 15 residues long. Germline CDR1 is MNHEY and CDR2 is SMNVEV (reference sequence). V trimming: 6 bases; J trimming: 4 bases; junction bases outside the gene matches: 11.

This specimen consisted of peripheral blood, obtained in a trial of Ad26.COV2.S vaccine versus placebo. J is TRBJ2-7 and V is TRBV27, with TRBD1 matching over 8 bases. This clonotype originated in a person between 18 and 59 years old who received the Ad26.COV2.S COVID-19 vaccine or a placebo. For the CDR3, the DNA is TGTGCCAGCAGCCCGGGACAGGCCCCGGGGTACGAGCAGTACTTC. It translates to CASSPGQAPGYEQYF.